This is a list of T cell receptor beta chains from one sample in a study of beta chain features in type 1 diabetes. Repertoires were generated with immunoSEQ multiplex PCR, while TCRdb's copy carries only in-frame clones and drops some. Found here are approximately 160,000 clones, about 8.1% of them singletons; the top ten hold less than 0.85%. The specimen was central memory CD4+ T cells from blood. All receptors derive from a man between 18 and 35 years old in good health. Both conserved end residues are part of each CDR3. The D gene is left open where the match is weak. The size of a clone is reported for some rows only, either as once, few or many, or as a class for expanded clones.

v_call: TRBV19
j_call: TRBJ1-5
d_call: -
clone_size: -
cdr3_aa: CASSRGSNQPQHF
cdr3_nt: TGTGCCAGTAGTCGGGGTAGCAATCAGCCCCAGCATTTT

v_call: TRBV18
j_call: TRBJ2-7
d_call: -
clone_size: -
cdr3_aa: CASSPPGSYEQYF
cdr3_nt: TGTGCCAGCTCACCCCCAGGTTCCTACGAGCAGTACTTC

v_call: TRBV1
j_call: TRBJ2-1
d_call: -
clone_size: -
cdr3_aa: CTSSQTSVYNEQFF
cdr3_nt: TGCACCAGCAGCCAGACTAGCGTCTACAATGAGCAGTTCTTC

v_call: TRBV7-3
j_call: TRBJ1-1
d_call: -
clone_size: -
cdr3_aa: CASSLTPGEGAFF
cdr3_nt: TGTGCCAGCAGCTTAACGCCGGGAGAAGGAGCTTTCTTT

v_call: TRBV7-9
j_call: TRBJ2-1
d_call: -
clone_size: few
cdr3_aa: CASSSRNEQFF
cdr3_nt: TGTGCCAGCAGCTCTAGGAATGAGCAGTTCTTC

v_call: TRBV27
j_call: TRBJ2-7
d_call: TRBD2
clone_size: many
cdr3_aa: CASSPGGTSEQYF
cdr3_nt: TGTGCCAGCAGTCCGGGGGGGACAAGCGAGCAGTACTTC

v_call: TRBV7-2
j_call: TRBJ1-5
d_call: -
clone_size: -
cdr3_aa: CASSLVGPQHF
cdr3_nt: TGTGCCAGCAGCTTAGTCGGGCCCCAGCATTTT

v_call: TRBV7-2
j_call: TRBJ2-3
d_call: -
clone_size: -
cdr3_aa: CASSLERGQGTDTQYF
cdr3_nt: TGTGCCAGCAGCTTAGAGAGAGGGCAAGGCACAGATACGCAGTATTTT

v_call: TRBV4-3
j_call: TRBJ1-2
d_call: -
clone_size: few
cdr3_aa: CASSQDPNSYYGYTF
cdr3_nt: TGCGCCAGCAGCCAAGATCCTAACAGCTACTATGGCTACACCTTC

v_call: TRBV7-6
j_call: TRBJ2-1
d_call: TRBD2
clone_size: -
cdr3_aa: CASSFQTSGTEQFF
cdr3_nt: TGTGCCAGCAGCTTTCAGACTAGCGGGACAGAGCAGTTCTTC

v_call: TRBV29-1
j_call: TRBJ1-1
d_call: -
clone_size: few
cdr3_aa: CSVDLIGGGLNTEAFF
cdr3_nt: TGCAGCGTTGATCTCATTGGGGGGGGGCTGAACACTGAAGCTTTCTTT

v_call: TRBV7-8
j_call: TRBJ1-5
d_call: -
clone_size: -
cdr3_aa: CASSRSSNQPQHF
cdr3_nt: TGTGCCAGCAGCAGGAGTAGCAATCAGCCCCAGCATTTT

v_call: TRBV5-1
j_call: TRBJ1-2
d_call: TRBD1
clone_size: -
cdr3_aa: CASSWGTGDGEGYTF
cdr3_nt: TGCGCCAGCAGCTGGGGGACAGGGGACGGCGAAGGCTACACCTTC

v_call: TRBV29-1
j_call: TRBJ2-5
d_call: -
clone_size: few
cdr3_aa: CSGGTRETQYF
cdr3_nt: TGCAGCGGGGGCACCCGGGAGACCCAGTACTTC

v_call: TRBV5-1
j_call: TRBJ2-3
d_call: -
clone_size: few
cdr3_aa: CASSLVQPGDTQYF
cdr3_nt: TGCGCCAGCAGCTTGGTCCAGCCAGGAGATACGCAGTATTTT

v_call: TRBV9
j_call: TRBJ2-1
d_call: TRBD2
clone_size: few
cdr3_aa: CASSPMAGGNGNEQFF
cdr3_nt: TGTGCCAGCAGCCCGATGGCGGGAGGGAACGGGAATGAGCAGTTCTTC

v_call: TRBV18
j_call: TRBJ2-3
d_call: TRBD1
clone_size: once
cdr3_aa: CASSPTTGDGDTQYF
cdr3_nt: TGTGCCAGCTCACCAACGACAGGGGACGGCGATACGCAGTATTTT

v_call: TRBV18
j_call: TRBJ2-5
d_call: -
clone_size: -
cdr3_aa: CASSPLAGAQETQYF
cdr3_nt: TGTGCCAGCTCACCGTTAGCAGGGGCCCAAGAGACCCAGTACTTC

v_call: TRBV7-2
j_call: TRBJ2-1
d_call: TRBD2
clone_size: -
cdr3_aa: CASSLARLASGGQPQRGEQFF
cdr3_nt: TGTGCCAGCAGCTTAGCGAGGTTGGCTAGCGGGGGCCAACCCCAAAGAGGTGAGCAGTTCTTC

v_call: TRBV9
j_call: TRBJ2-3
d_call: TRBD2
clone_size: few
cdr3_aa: CASSVVPSGGGPDTQYF
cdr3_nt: TGTGCCAGCAGCGTAGTACCTAGCGGGGGGGGGCCAGATACGCAGTATTTT

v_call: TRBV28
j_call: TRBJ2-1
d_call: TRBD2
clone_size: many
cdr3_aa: CASSSWGLAGTDNEQFF
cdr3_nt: TGTGCCAGCAGTTCATGGGGACTAGCGGGAACCGACAATGAGCAGTTCTTC

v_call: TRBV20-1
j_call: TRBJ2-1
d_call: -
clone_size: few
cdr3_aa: CRVARNNEQFF
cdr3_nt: TGCCGTGTTGCTAGGAACAATGAGCAGTTCTTC

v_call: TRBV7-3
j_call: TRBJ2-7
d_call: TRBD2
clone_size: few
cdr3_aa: CASSLRAGPGEQYF
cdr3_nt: TGTGCCAGCAGCTTAAGAGCGGGACCGGGCGAGCAGTACTTC

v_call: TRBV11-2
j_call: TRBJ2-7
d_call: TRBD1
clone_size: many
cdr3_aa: CASSFRTGRYF
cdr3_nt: TGTGCCAGCAGCTTTCGGACAGGGAGGTACTTC

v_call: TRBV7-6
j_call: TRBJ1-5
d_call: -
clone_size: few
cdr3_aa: CASSSGLGNQPQHF
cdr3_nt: TGTGCCAGCAGCTCCGGACTCGGGAATCAGCCCCAGCATTTT

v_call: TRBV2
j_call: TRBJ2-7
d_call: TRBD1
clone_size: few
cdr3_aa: CASSRRDSTFYEQYF
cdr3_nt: TGTGCCAGCAGTCGCCGGGACAGTACTTTCTACGAGCAGTACTTC

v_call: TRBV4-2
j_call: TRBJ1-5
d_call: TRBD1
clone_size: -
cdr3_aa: CASSQGGTGALQPQHF
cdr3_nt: TGTGCCAGCAGCCAAGGCGGGACAGGGGCATTACAGCCCCAGCATTTT

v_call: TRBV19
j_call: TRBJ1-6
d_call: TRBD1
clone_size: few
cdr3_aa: CASSLDRARNSPLHF
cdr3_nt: TGTGCCAGTAGTCTGGACAGGGCAAGGAATTCACCCCTCCACTTT

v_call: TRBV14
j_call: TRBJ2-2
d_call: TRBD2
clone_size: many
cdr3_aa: CASSRIAGASGELFF
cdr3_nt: TGTGCCAGCAGCAGAATAGCGGGAGCGTCCGGGGAGCTGTTTTTT

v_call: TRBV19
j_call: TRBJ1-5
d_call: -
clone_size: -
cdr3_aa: CASSIDWTAGQPQHF
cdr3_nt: TGTGCCAGTAGTATAGATTGGACAGCTGGCCAGCCCCAGCATTTT

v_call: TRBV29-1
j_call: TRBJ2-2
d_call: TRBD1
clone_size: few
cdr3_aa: CSARVLQGAGELFF
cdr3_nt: TGCAGCGCCAGAGTCCTACAGGGGGCCGGGGAGCTGTTTTTT

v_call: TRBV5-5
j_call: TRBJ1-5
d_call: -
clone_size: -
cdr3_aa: CASSPGRGSNQPQHF
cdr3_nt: TGTGCCAGCAGCCCAGGAAGGGGCAGCAATCAGCCCCAGCATTTT

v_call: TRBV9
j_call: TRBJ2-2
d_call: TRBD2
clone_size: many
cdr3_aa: CASSVGLAGSTGELFF
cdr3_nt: TGTGCCAGCAGCGTAGGACTAGCGGGAAGCACCGGGGAGCTGTTTTTT

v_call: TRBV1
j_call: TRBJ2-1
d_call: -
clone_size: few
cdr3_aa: CTSSQDRERGWRGEQFF
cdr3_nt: TGCACCAGCAGCCAAGATAGGGAGCGGGGGTGGCGGGGTGAGCAGTTCTTC

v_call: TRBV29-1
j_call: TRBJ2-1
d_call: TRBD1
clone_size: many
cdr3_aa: CSVEGQGSDEQFF
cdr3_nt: TGCAGCGTAGAGGGACAGGGAAGCGATGAGCAGTTCTTC

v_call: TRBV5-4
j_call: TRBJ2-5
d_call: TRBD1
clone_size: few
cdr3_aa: CASSLGDRGPETQYF
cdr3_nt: TGTGCCAGCAGCTTGGGGGACAGGGGGCCGGAGACCCAGTACTTC

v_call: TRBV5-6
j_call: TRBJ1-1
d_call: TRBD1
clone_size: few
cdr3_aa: CASSWDRGTEAFF
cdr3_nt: TGTGCCAGCAGCTGGGACAGGGGCACTGAAGCTTTCTTT

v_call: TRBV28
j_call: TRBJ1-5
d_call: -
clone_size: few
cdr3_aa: CASSLSRGGNQPQHF
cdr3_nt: TGTGCCAGCAGTTTAAGCAGGGGCGGCAATCAGCCCCAGCATTTT

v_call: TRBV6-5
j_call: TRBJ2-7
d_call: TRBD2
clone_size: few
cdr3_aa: CASSGGTSGRNEQYF
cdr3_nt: TGTGCCAGCAGTGGAGGGACTAGCGGGAGGAACGAGCAGTACTTC

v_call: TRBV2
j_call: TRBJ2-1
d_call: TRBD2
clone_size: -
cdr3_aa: CASSEGTSGYNEQFF
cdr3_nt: TGTGCCAGCAGTGAAGGGACTAGCGGCTACAATGAGCAGTTCTTC

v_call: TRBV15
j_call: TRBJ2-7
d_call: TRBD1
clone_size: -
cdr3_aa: CATSRERGPGEQYF
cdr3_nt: TGTGCCACCAGCAGAGAAAGGGGGCCGGGCGAGCAGTACTTC

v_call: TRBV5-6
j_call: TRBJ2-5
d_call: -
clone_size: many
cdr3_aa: CASSLGGPETQYF
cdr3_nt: TGTGCCAGCAGCTTGGGGGGGCCCGAGACCCAGTACTTC

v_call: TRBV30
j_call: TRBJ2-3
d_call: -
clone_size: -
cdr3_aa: CAWSGYGGSTDTQYF
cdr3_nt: TGTGCCTGGAGTGGGTATGGGGGGAGCACAGATACGCAGTATTTT

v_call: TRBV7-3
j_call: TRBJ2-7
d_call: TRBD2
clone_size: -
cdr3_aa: CASSLMFGGGYEQYF
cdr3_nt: TGTGCCAGCAGCTTAATGTTTGGCGGGGGTTACGAGCAGTACTTC

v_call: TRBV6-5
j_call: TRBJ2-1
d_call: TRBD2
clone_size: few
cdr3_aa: CASSSRLAGGHYEQFF
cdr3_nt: TGTGCCAGCAGTTCCCGACTAGCGGGGGGGCACTATGAGCAGTTCTTC

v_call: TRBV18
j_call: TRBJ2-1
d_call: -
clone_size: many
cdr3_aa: CASSPRVAGMNNEQFF
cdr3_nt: TGTGCCAGCTCACCACGAGTGGCGGGGATGAACAATGAGCAGTTCTTC

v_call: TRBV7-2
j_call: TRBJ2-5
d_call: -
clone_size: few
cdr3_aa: CASSYGLGGRETQYF
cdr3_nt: TGTGCCAGCAGCTATGGACTAGGGGGGAGGGAGACCCAGTACTTC

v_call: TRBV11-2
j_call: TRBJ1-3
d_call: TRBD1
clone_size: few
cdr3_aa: CASTLQGYQGAFGNTIYF
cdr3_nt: TGTGCCAGCACCTTACAGGGTTACCAGGGGGCGTTTGGAAACACCATATATTTT

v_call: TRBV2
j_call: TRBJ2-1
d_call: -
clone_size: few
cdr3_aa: CASSEWQYNEQFF
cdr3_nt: TGTGCCAGCAGTGAGTGGCAGTACAATGAGCAGTTCTTC

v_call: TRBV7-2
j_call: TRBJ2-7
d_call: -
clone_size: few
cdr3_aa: CASSYQGGPIAYEQYF
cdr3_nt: TGTGCCAGCAGCTACCAGGGGGGCCCCATCGCCTACGAGCAGTACTTC

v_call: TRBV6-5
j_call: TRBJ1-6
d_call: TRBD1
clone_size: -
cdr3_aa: CASSSYQGQGYSPLHF
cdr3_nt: TGTGCCAGCAGTTCTTACCAGGGACAGGGATATTCACCCCTCCACTTT

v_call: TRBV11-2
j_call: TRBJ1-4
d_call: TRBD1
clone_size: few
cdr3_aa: CASSFRRAGGNEKLFF
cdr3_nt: TGTGCCAGCAGCTTCCGTCGGGCAGGGGGTAATGAAAAACTGTTTTTT

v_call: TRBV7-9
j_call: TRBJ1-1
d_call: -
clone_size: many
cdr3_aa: CASSSTENTEAFF
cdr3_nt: TGTGCCAGCAGCTCGACAGAAAACACTGAAGCTTTCTTT

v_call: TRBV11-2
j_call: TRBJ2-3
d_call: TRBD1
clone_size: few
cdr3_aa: CASSENRGDTQYF
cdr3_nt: TGTGCCAGCAGCGAGAACAGGGGTGATACGCAGTATTTT

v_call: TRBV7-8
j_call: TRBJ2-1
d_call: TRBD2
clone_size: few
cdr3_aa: CASSSRLAGGSNEQFF
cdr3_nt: TGTGCCAGCAGCTCCAGACTAGCGGGGGGTTCCAATGAGCAGTTCTTC